The 13 T cell receptor beta chains reported below all come from one sample, sequenced in a study of T cell responses to AZD1222 COVID-19 vaccine listed by TCRdb under 2021. The sample's time point label, in plain terms: baseline before first vaccination. The library was generated by the immunoSEQ multiplex PCR assay. The source is immuneACCESS, and TCRdb retained only in-frame sequences with V and J called. Part of the clones is not carried over; for the studies checked, unresolved V genes explain less than half of this, and the remainder is unexplained. Recorded for this sample are about 84,000 clones; about 85% of them occurred a single time. The biggest ten clones account for approximately 1.6% of the sample. The sample here was peripheral blood, taken on day 0 of AZD1222 vaccination. Receptors originate from an adult in good health.

The chain joins TRBV6-1 to TRBJ1-3; TRBD1 agrees at 7 bases. V dropped 3 bases and J dropped 1; count of bases not matched to a gene: 12. This CDR3 is 18 amino acids long. CDR1 and CDR2 from the germline V gene are MNHNS and SASEGT. The CDR3 reads CASSDPPDRAASGNTIYF. As DNA, the CDR3 is TGTGCCAGCAGTGATCCGCCTGACAGGGCCGCTTCTGGAAACACCATATATTTT.

This chain links TRBV6-5 with TRBJ1-1; D gene unclear. CDR1 is MNHEY, CDR2 SVGAGI, per germline. Deletions cut 0 bases from V and 1 base from J, with 9 bases between. This CDR3 region has 15 residues. The CDR3 sequence is CASSYSIAGNTEAFF. The CDR3 DNA reads TGTGCCAGCAGTTACTCGATCGCGGGGAACACTGAAGCTTTCTTT.

The chain employs TRBV7-3 and TRBJ2-1, with D maybe TRBD2 (6 bases). The CDR3 spans 15 residues. CDR1 is SGHTA, CDR2 FQGTGA, per germline. The ends were cut back, 1 base at V and 5 bases at J, with 12 bases in the middle. CDR3: CASSLSAGRNNEQFF. In nucleotides, the CDR3 is TGTGCCAGCAGCTTAAGTGCGGGACGAAACAATGAGCAGTTCTTC.

Concerning this clone itself: One end of the junction is discordant with germline, which a read error may explain. The J gene is TRBJ1-3, the V gene TRBV7-7; TRBD1 matches 7 bases. The CDR3 runs to 16 residues. Germline assignment: CDR1 SSHAT and CDR2 FNYEAQ (reference sequence). CDR3 residues: CASSPDRLGSGNTIYF. The CDR3 DNA follows: TGTGCTAGCAGCCCGGACAGGCTTGGCTCTGGAAACACCATATATTTT.

The V call is TRBV12-5, the J call TRBJ1-2; 8 bases match TRBD1. J gave up 6 bases and V 4 bases, and 4 bases lay outside the gene matches. Looked up from germline, CDR1 is LGHNT and CDR2 is FRNRAP. The CDR3 length is 13 residues. In DNA, the CDR3 is TGTGCTAGTGGTTACGACAGGGGTCATGGCTACACCTTC. This codes for CASGYDRGHGYTF.

The J gene is TRBJ2-7, the V gene TRBV18; tentatively, D is TRBD1 (5 bases). CDR3 size: 15 residues. V lost 6 bases, J lost 1 base, and 16 bases lay in between. The germline V gene encodes CDR1 KGHSH and CDR2 LQKENI. DNA of the CDR3: TGTGCCAGCTCCACGTGGGGCGTGGCATCCTACGAGCAGTACTTC. It specifies CASSTWGVASYEQYF.

This clone turned up a few times. The rearrangement joins TRBV6-5 to TRBJ2-7; possibly TRBD2 for D (7 bases). The CDR3 has 14 amino acids. The V end lost 0 bases, the J end lost 5 bases, and 11 bases lay between the germline ends. CDR1 and CDR2 from the germline V gene are MNHEY and SVGAGI. The CDR3 DNA is TGTGCCAGCAGTTACTCACGGGGGGCCCACGAGCAGTACTTC. It yields the protein CASSYSRGAHEQYF.

The chain uses TRBV10-3 and TRBJ1-1; 9 nucleotides match TRBD1. The CDR3 consists of 15 residues. CDR1 is ENHRY and CDR2 is SYGVKD in the germline V gene. The trim removed 8 bases at V and 4 bases at J, leaving 11 bases unmatched. The CDR3 region is CAIGDRDGGGTEAFF. The CDR3 bases are TGTGCCATCGGGGACAGGGATGGGGGCGGCACTGAAGCTTTCTTT.

The chain couples TRBV29-1 to TRBJ2-5; the D is unclear. V dropped 7 bases and J dropped 1 base, with 13 bases sitting between them. Germline V gene data show CDR1 as SQVTM and CDR2 as ANQGSEA. This CDR3 has 13 amino acids. The CDR3 protein is CSASWRSQETQYF. The CDR3 bases are TGCAGCGCGTCTTGGCGGAGCCAAGAGACCCAGTACTTC.

The CDR3: CASSQAGNTEAFF. The CDR3, as DNA: TGTGCCAGCAGCCAAGCAGGGAACACTGAAGCTTTCTTT. The chain has TRBV3-1 (or the pseudogene TRBV3-2) and TRBJ1-1, with unresolved D. Trimming left V 1 base short and J 1 base short, with 4 bases between. CDR1 and CDR2 from the germline V gene are LGHDT and YNNKEL (reference sequence). This CDR3 contains 13 residues.

This chain uses TRBV6-1 with TRBJ1-5, with unresolved D. V was clipped by 1 base and J by 2 bases, with 9 bases between them. CDR1 MNHNS and CDR2 SASEGT come from the germline V gene. The CDR3 covers 15 residues. CDR3 sequence (DNA): TGTGCCAGCAGTGAAGGGGTCCTTGGCAATCAGCCCCAGCATTTT. Encoded protein: CASSEGVLGNQPQHF.

This clone has a single count. The gene calls are TRBV5-4 and TRBJ1-6; 8 nucleotides agree with TRBD1. Germline lookup yields CDR1 SGHNT and CDR2 YYREEE (reference sequence). This CDR3 has 15 residues. V lost 4 bases and J lost 9; bases outside the gene matches: 9. CDR3 in amino acids: CASSTPQTGVSPLHF. DNA for the CDR3: TGTGCCAGCAGCACCCCCCAGACAGGGGTTTCACCCCTCCACTTT.

The chain recombines TRBV10-3 with TRBJ2-1, with 16 bases aligning to TRBD2. Germline loops: CDR1 ENHRY, CDR2 SYGVKD. The CDR3 totals 18 residues. J was trimmed by 7 bases and V by 1 base; bases with no gene match: 7. In DNA, the CDR3 is TGTGCCATCAGTGAGTTAGGGACTAGCGGGAGGGCGGAAAATGAGCAGTTCTTC. Its protein product is CAISELGTSGRAENEQFF.